The rows below give T cell receptor beta chains drawn from one sample of a study of blood T cell repertoires in COVID-19. The table came from immunoSEQ multiplex PCR; TCRdb's copy has only in-frame clones and leaves some out. Seen here are about 160,000 clones, roughly 77% observed once, and the top ten hold roughly 10%. The specimen sequenced was peripheral blood. The receptors were sampled from a human donor in a cohort sampled during active COVID-19. CDR3s include the opening cysteine and the closing phenylalanine or tryptophan.

TRBJ2-7 TRBV2 CASRGGPGGGPSSYEQYF
TRBJ2-5 TRBV7-2 CASSLDGRPQETQYF
TRBJ1-2 TRBV9 CASSPRGGQGTWGYTF
TRBJ2-2 TRBV19 CASSIPGQGASGELFF
TRBJ1-1 TRBV2 CASSTDIAEAFF
TRBJ2-7 TRBV7-8 CASSSMGGGLEQYF
TRBJ2-2 TRBV5-1 CASSLGTGLDTGELFF
TRBJ2-4 TRBV6-2/TRBV6-3 CARSTTLWGQGTLAKNIQYF
TRBJ2-1 TRBV7-6 CASSLAVAGGYNEQFF
TRBJ2-7 TRBV7-9 CASSLAGRTYEQYF
TRBJ2-1 TRBV14 CASSQGLAGIKFF
TRBJ1-5 TRBV19 CASSIRTGLGSNQPQHF
TRBJ2-4 TRBV15 CATSRARGQGRLNIQYF
TRBJ2-1 TRBV6-5 CASRSIAAQFF
TRBJ2-7 TRBV4-1 CASSQESEQGQQYF
TRBJ2-1 TRBV6-1 CASSEREGRYNEQFF
TRBJ1-2 TRBV27 CASSSGGYGYTF
TRBJ2-1 TRBV14 CASSRRQSNEQFF
TRBJ2-1 TRBV7-8 CASSSPKEGTSLVQQFF
TRBJ2-1 TRBV19 CASSRLAGPSSYNEQFF
TRBJ2-3 TRBV27 CASSLRTTKRPDTQYF
TRBJ1-2 TRBV12-3/TRBV12-4 CASRGAWNYGYTF
TRBJ2-1 TRBV7-3 CASSWDRAYDEQFF
TRBJ1-2 TRBV29-1 CSVSRGNGYTF
TRBJ2-3 TRBV24-1 CATSDLGQGNSDTQYF
TRBJ2-1 TRBV7-9 CASTRPAGTSYNEQFF
TRBJ2-2 TRBV27 CASSSVAGAITGELFF
TRBJ2-1 TRBV4-3 CASSQGDRVRNEQFF
TRBJ2-5 TRBV19 CASSILSAETQYF
TRBJ2-7 TRBV28 CAAQGRDWRQYF
TRBJ1-2 TRBV9 CASSPDIGTGDTYTF
TRBJ2-5 TRBV19 CASSILPGQGETQYF
TRBJ2-2 TRBV5-1 CASSKTSTDTGELFF
TRBJ2-1 TRBV29-1 CSVRGRERRYNEQFF
TRBJ2-3 TRBV3-1/TRBV3-2 CASKGPSGRTNTQYF
TRBJ1-1 TRBV4-3 CASSQDLSGTEAFF
TRBJ1-2 TRBV14 CASSPQGRGGYTF
TRBJ2-2 TRBV28 CASRAGTVNTGELFF
TRBJ2-7 TRBV30 CAWNPSGIGYEQYF
TRBJ2-5 TRBV6-2/TRBV6-3 CASSLLAAPQETQYF
TRBJ2-1 TRBV5-1 CASSQRTGGNYNEQFF
TRBJ2-6 TRBV7-9 CASSFTETSGANVLTF